This T cell receptor (beta chain) was retrieved from a study of shared clonotypes between healthy human individuals. The CDR3 length is 13 residues. Germline CDR1 reads SNHLY; CDR2 reads FYNNEI. Some clones are missing from TCRdb's copy, which holds only in-frame ones; the method was immunoSEQ multiplex PCR. The table shows more than 400,000 clones, with 90% to 97% occurring only once. Sequenced input: naive CD4+ T cells sorted from blood. Subset noted: CD45RA+ positively selected. The chain couples TRBV2 to TRBJ1-6; possibly TRBD1 for D (5 bases). The origin of this receptor is a woman in her twenties or thirties in good health. Here the CDR3 reads CAGRAVGNSPLHF. CDR3 DNA sequence: TGTGCGGGCAGGGCAGTGGGCAATTCACCCCTCCACTTT.